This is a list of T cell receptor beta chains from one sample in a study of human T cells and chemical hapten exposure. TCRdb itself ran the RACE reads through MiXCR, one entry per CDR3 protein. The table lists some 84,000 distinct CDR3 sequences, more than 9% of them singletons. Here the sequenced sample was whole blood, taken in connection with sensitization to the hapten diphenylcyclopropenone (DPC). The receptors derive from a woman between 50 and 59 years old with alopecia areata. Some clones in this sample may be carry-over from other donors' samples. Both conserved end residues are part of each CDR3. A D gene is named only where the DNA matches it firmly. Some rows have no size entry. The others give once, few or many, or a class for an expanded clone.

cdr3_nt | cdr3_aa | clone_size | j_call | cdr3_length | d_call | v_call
TGTGCCAGCAGCCGGACTAGCGGGAGGACCTTCCAAGAGACCCAGTACTTC | CASSRTSGRTFQETQYF | many | TRBJ2-5 | 17 | TRBD2 | TRBV11-2
TGTGCCAGCAGTTTCAAGGATACGCAGTATTTT | CASSFKDTQYF | few | TRBJ2-3 | 11 | NA | TRBV12-3/TRBV12-4
TGTGCCAGCAGACCCGAGACAGGGCATATGAACACTGAAGCTTTCTTT | CASRPETGHMNTEAFF | NA | TRBJ1-1 | 16 | TRBD1 | TRBV28
TGTGCCAGCAGTCTTAAGGGACTGAACACCGGGGAGCTGTTTTTT | CASSLKGLNTGELFF | NA | TRBJ2-2 | 15 | NA | TRBV12-3/TRBV12-4
TGTGCCAGCAGCTTATCGGCCAGCTCCTACGAGCAGTACTTC | CASSLSASSYEQYF | many | TRBJ2-7 | 14 | NA | TRBV7-8
TGTGCCAGCAGCCTGCTAGGCGGCACCGGGGAGCTGTTTTTT | CASSLLGGTGELFF | few | TRBJ2-2 | 14 | NA | TRBV7-9
TGCAGCGTTCAAATCCTGAACACTGAAGCTTTCTTT | CSVQILNTEAFF | few | TRBJ1-1 | 12 | NA | TRBV29-1
TGCAGCGTTGAACGGAGCTATGAGCAGTTCTTC | CSVERSYEQFF | many | TRBJ2-1 | 11 | NA | TRBV29-1
TGTGCCAGCAGCTTAGCGGGACTAGCGGATAATGAGCAGTTCTTC | CASSLAGLADNEQFF | many | TRBJ2-1 | 15 | TRBD2 | TRBV7-2
TGCAGTGCTAGGGGGGATAACTATGGCTACACCTTC | CSARGDNYGYTF | medium-sized | TRBJ1-2 | 12 | NA | TRBV20-1
TGTGCCAGCAGACTACCCCACTTACTAGGGGACGAGCAGTACTTC | CASRLPHLLGDEQYF | NA | TRBJ2-7 | 15 | NA | TRBV6-2/TRBV6-3
TGCAGCGTTGAAACACTGGGACTAACCATCGGGCAGTTCTTC | CSVETLGLTIGQFF | many | TRBJ2-1 | 14 | TRBD2 | TRBV29-1
TGCGCCAGCAGCTTCACCGGGACAGGTTCCTACAATGAGCAGTTCTTC | CASSFTGTGSYNEQFF | NA | TRBJ2-1 | 16 | TRBD1 | TRBV5-1
TGTGCCAGCAGCTCCATTTGGCAGCCCCAGCATTTT | CASSSIWQPQHF | few | TRBJ1-5 | 12 | NA | TRBV6-2/TRBV6-3
TGTGCCAGCAGCCAAGATTGGGGCGGGAGTGACACCGGGGAGCTGTTTTTT | CASSQDWGGSDTGELFF | many | TRBJ2-2 | 17 | TRBD2 | TRBV3-1
TGCAGCGGCCATGTGGACACTGAAGCTTTCTTT | CSGHVDTEAFF | NA | TRBJ1-1 | 11 | NA | TRBV29-1
TGTGCCAGCAGCCGTCGGACTAGCGGGATCTCCTACGAGCAGTACTTC | CASSRRTSGISYEQYF | many | TRBJ2-7 | 16 | TRBD2 | TRBV11-2
TGTGCCAGCAGCTTAGGTTGGACGGAGGGGAACGAGCAGTACTTC | CASSLGWTEGNEQYF | NA | TRBJ2-7 | 15 | NA | TRBV7-9
TGTGCCAGCAGACAACTAGCGGCCCGGGGCAATGAGCAGTTCTTC | CASRQLAARGNEQFF | many | TRBJ2-1 | 15 | TRBD2 | TRBV2
TGTGCCAGCAAAACAGGGAGGCTCGATGATTCACCCCTCCACTTT | CASKTGRLDDSPLHF | NA | TRBJ1-6 | 15 | NA | TRBV6-2/TRBV6-3
TGTGCCAGCAGCTCGGCAGGGGGCTACACTGAGCAGTTCTTC | CASSSAGGYTEQFF | many | TRBJ2-1 | 14 | TRBD1 | TRBV11-3
TGTGCCAGCAGCTTGGATTCTAATGAGCAGTTCTTC | CASSLDSNEQFF | many | TRBJ2-1 | 12 | NA | TRBV7-9
TGTGCCAGCAGATCCGGGCCCGCGAACACCGGGGAGCTGTTTTTT | CASRSGPANTGELFF | many | TRBJ2-2 | 15 | NA | TRBV25-1
TGTGCCAGCAGTCGACAGGGAGAAAACATTCAGTACTTC | CASSRQGENIQYF | NA | TRBJ2-4 | 13 | TRBD1 | TRBV28
TGTGCCAGCAGCCAATATGTAGCAACGCAGTATTTT | CASSQYVATQYF | many | TRBJ2-3 | 12 | NA | TRBV3-1
TGTGCCAGCTCCGGGGGCAGGGGATGGGCGCAGTACTTC | CASSGGRGWAQYF | NA | TRBJ2-7 | 13 | NA | TRBV18
TGTGCCAGCAGCTCGGGACTAGCGGGGGGACCCAATGAGCAGTTCTTC | CASSSGLAGGPNEQFF | NA | TRBJ2-1 | 16 | TRBD2 | TRBV11-2
TGTGCCAGCACCAGAGGAGCAAACAGATCTAATGAAAAACTGTTTTTT | CASTRGANRSNEKLFF | few | TRBJ1-4 | 16 | NA | TRBV2
TGTGCCAGCAGCTTCACAGGAGGGGAGACCCAGTACTTC | CASSFTGGETQYF | many | TRBJ2-5 | 13 | NA | TRBV7-2
TGTGCTAGTGGTTTGGCATACTCCGGGTTTGGCGCGGGAGCAGAGGCAGATACGCAGTATTTT | CASGLAYSGFGAGAEADTQYF | NA | TRBJ2-3 | 21 | TRBD2 | TRBV12-5
TGTGCCAGCACCCTTCGGGCGGCCTCCTACAATGAGCAGTTCTTC | CASTLRAASYNEQFF | many | TRBJ2-1 | 15 | NA | TRBV7-2
TGTGCCAGCAGCGTAGAGGACCGTTCCTACAATGAGCAGTTCTTC | CASSVEDRSYNEQFF | NA | TRBJ2-1 | 15 | NA | TRBV9
TGTGCCAGCAGCTTAGATTCGCCACCTGATACGCAGTATTTT | CASSLDSPPDTQYF | many | TRBJ2-3 | 14 | NA | TRBV11-2
TGTGCCAGCAGCTTAGTTGGGACCGAGCGCAATGAGCAGTTCTTC | CASSLVGTERNEQFF | few | TRBJ2-1 | 15 | NA | TRBV11-2
TGTGCCAGCAGTCCCGATGGGATCTCTGGGGCCAACGTCCTGACTTTC | CASSPDGISGANVLTF | many | TRBJ2-6 | 16 | NA | TRBV12-3/TRBV12-4
TGCGCCAGCAGCGAGGGGAACACAGATACGCAGTATTTT | CASSEGNTDTQYF | NA | TRBJ2-3 | 13 | NA | TRBV5-1
TGCAGTGCCTTAACACAGGGGAATTCACCCCTCCACTTT | CSALTQGNSPLHF | many | TRBJ1-6 | 13 | TRBD1 | TRBV20-1
TGTGCCAGCAGCCAGGACGGATACTCTGGGGCCAACGTCCTGACTTTC | CASSQDGYSGANVLTF | NA | TRBJ2-6 | 16 | NA | TRBV5-4
TGCAGCGTTGAGGCAGCCACCTACGAGCAGTACTTC | CSVEAATYEQYF | NA | TRBJ2-7 | 12 | NA | TRBV29-1
TGTGCCAGCAGTAGCGGGAGCGGTAATGAGCAGTTCTTC | CASSSGSGNEQFF | many | TRBJ2-1 | 13 | TRBD2 | TRBV11-3
TGCAGTGTTCGCCAGGCGGGAGGGAATGAGCAGTTCTTC | CSVRQAGGNEQFF | NA | TRBJ2-1 | 13 | TRBD2 | TRBV20-1
TGTGCCAGCAGCTTAGATGGGGGCCCGAACACCGGGGAGCTGTTTTTT | CASSLDGGPNTGELFF | many | TRBJ2-2 | 16 | NA | TRBV11-2
TGTGCCAGCAGCGTCCATTCAACTAATGAAAAACTGTTTTTT | CASSVHSTNEKLFF | NA | TRBJ1-4 | 14 | NA | TRBV7-2
TGTGCCAGCAGCTCATTGTGGGCGACCGGGACAGACTACGAGCAGTACTTC | CASSSLWATGTDYEQYF | few | TRBJ2-7 | 17 | TRBD1 | TRBV7-9
TGTGCCAGCAGTGGGGGAACAGGGGGCGTGGATGAGCAGTTCTTC | CASSGGTGGVDEQFF | many | TRBJ2-1 | 15 | TRBD1 | TRBV27
TGTGCCAGCAGTATCAGGGCGGGCTATGGCTACACCTTC | CASSIRAGYGYTF | NA | TRBJ1-2 | 13 | NA | TRBV12-3/TRBV12-4
TGCGCCAGCAAAAGGGACATCAATTCACCCCTCCACTTT | CASKRDINSPLHF | NA | TRBJ1-6 | 13 | NA | TRBV10-2
TGTGCCAGCTCACCGTTGGTTTCAGCGGACACCATATATTTT | CASSPLVSADTIYF | few | TRBJ1-3 | 14 | NA | TRBV18
TGCGCCAGCAGCTTGCGGGAGACAAGGATGGTGGACACTGAAGCTTTCTTT | CASSLRETRMVDTEAFF | many | TRBJ1-1 | 17 | NA | TRBV5-1
TGTGCCACCAGTGACACCGGGACTAGCGGGGCCAATGAGCAGTTCTTC | CATSDTGTSGANEQFF | many | TRBJ2-1 | 16 | TRBD2 | TRBV24-1
TGTGCCAGCTCACCACGGACAGCGGGAGGGCCGGACACCGGGGAGCTGTTTTTT | CASSPRTAGGPDTGELFF | many | TRBJ2-2 | 18 | TRBD2 | TRBV18
TGCAGTGGGGGGGGCCAAGAGACCCAGTACTTC | CSGGGQETQYF | NA | TRBJ2-5 | 11 | TRBD2 | TRBV20-1
TGCAGTGCTAGGGGCGTGTCAGCCTCCTACGAGCAGTACTTC | CSARGVSASYEQYF | few | TRBJ2-7 | 14 | NA | TRBV20-1
TGCGCCAGCAGCTTTACCACGGAGACCTACGAGCAGTACTTC | CASSFTTETYEQYF | few | TRBJ2-7 | 14 | NA | TRBV4-3
TGTGCCAGCAGCCAAGATTTACTAGCGGGCACAGATACGCAGTATTTT | CASSQDLLAGTDTQYF | many | TRBJ2-3 | 16 | TRBD2 | TRBV14